This TCR beta chain comes out of a study of CD8 T cells in Susac syndrome. Study details: The sequenced Susac syndrome patients comprised six with active disease and fewer than ten in remission. Patients with Susac syndrome were, at the time of blood collection, therapy-naive, maintained on corticosteroids, or maintained on intravenous immunoglobulin alone.

Germline values: CDR1 SGHTA, CDR2 FQGTGA. The CDR3 covers 17 residues. After removal of 4 bases from V and 4 bases from J, the junction contained 4 bases not matched to a gene. Reverse transcription used about 0.45 to 1 ug RNA and random hexamers. TCRdb fed the immunoSEQ multiplex PCR reads into MiXCR, producing one record per CDR3 protein. Of under 200,000 distinct CDR3 sequences listed, around 95% are singletons. The sample taken for sequencing was CD4+ T cells from PBMCs. The source of this sequence is a human donor with Susac syndrome. The chain carries TRBV7-3 and TRBJ2-1, with TRBD2 identical over 16 bases. CDR3 amino acids: CASSSPGLAGGYNEQFF. CDR3 in DNA: TGTGCCAGCAGCTCCCCGGGACTAGCGGGGGGGTACAATGAGCAGTTCTTC.